Listed here are 22 T cell receptor beta chains from one sample, sequenced in a study of chronic HIV infection and antiretroviral therapy. TCRdb re-derived calls from the 5' RACE reads in MiXCR, one entry per CDR3 protein. The sample contains more than 40,000 distinct CDR3 sequences, 19% of which appear only once. Sequencing used peripheral blood. The receptors shown here come from an adult who had HIV and had not received antiretroviral therapy, or was an uninfected healthy control (not recorded which).

This clonotype has just a few counts. This sequence joins TRBV29-1 and TRBJ1-2; D is possibly TRBD1 (5 bases). CDR3 size: 16 residues. V dropped 4 bases and J dropped 2 bases, with 20 bases sitting between them. Germline-derived CDR1 and CDR2 are SQVTM and ANQGSEA. The CDR3 sequence: CSVVPEDRDFNYGYTF. The CDR3 bases are TGCAGCGTTGTCCCCGAGGACCGGGACTTCAACTATGGCTACACCTTC.

This sequence joins TRBV20-1 and TRBJ2-7; TRBD2 aligns across 10 bases. The CDR3 length is 16 residues. V lost 4 bases to trimming and J lost 0 bases; unmatched junction nucleotides: 9. Looked up from germline, CDR1 is DFQATT and CDR2 is SNEGSKA (reference sequence). CDR3 sequence: CSATPTSGVSSYEQYF. The CDR3, as DNA: TGCAGTGCTACTCCTACTAGCGGGGTTAGCTCCTACGAGCAGTACTTC.

This chain's CDR3 is CASSLWSQGFNSPLHF. CDR3 sequence (DNA): TGTGCCAGCAGTTTATGGAGTCAGGGATTTAATTCACCCCTCCACTTT. This sequence joins TRBV12-3 or TRBV12-4 and TRBJ1-6; possibly TRBD1 for D (5 bases). CDR3 length: 16 amino acids. V gave up 2 bases and J gave up 6 bases, with 14 bases separating them.

This clonotype came up a few times. V gene TRBV7-2 combines with J gene TRBJ2-1; D is undetermined. Between the trimmed V and J ends, which lost 1 base and 1 base, there was a span of 8 bases. From germline, CDR1 is SGHTA and CDR2 FQGNSA. The length of the CDR3 is 15 residues. As DNA, the CDR3 is TGTGCCAGCAGCTTAGGGCTAGTTTCCTACAATGAGCAGTTCTTC. Protein: CASSLGLVSYNEQFF. Supplemented by reference TRBV7-2 and TRBJ2-1, the full variable domain reads GAGVSQSPSNKVTEKGKDVELRCDPISGHTALYWYRQSLGQGLEFLIYFQGNSAPDKSGLPSDRFSAERTGGSVSTLTIQRTQQEDSAVYLCASSLGLVSYNEQFFGPGTRLTVL.

The chain links TRBV4-2 to TRBJ1-3; a weak D match, TRBD1 (6 bases). The CDR3 spans 15 residues. The germline gives CDR1 LGHNA, CDR2 YNFKEQ. Trimming removed 6 bases from V and 0 bases from J, with 12 bases in between. Here the CDR3 DNA reads TGTGCCAGCAGTCCTGACAGGACCTCTGGAAACACCATATATTTT. It yields the protein CASSPDRTSGNTIYF.

CDR3: CASSAATGSAPLHF. The DNA for the CDR3 is TGTGCCAGCAGCGCTGCTACAGGGTCGGCACCCCTCCACTTT. The rearrangement uses TRBV9 and TRBJ1-6; D is perhaps TRBD1 (6 bases). V was clipped by 3 bases and J by 11 bases, with 15 bases between them. The CDR3 is 14 amino acids. Germline V lookup: CDR1 SGDLS, CDR2 YYNGEE.

This clonotype was seen a few times. The CDR3 protein is CASSLEITGTSTDTQYF. DNA for the CDR3: TGTGCCAGCAGCCTCGAGATCACCGGCACTAGCACAGATACGCAGTATTTT. The V and J genes are TRBV12-3 or TRBV12-4 and TRBJ2-3; D is unclear. The CDR3 extends over 17 amino acids. The germline V and J ends were trimmed by 6 bases and 0 bases, with 19 bases remaining between them.

The J gene is TRBJ2-7, the V gene TRBV28; 9 nucleotides align to TRBD1. Trimming took 6 bases from V and 9 from J; bases not matched to a gene: 24. The CDR3 has 18 residues. Per germline, CDR1 MDHEN and CDR2 SYDVKM. The CDR3: CASSLVTGGHSLRRGQYF. CDR3 DNA: TGTGCCAGCAGCCTAGTGACAGGGGGTCATTCTCTACGACGTGGGCAGTACTTC.

In this sample, this clonotype turned up a few times. The V and J genes are TRBV6-6 and TRBJ1-4; D not certain. V was pared by 2 bases and J by 4 bases, with 14 bases between. This CDR3 has 16 amino acids. Germline-derived CDR1 and CDR2 are MNHNY and SVGAGI (reference sequence). The CDR3 region is CASSYPPQSINEKLFF. CDR3 sequence (DNA): TGTGCCAGCAGTTACCCGCCACAGTCTATTAATGAAAAACTGTTTTTT.

This chain links TRBV28 with TRBJ2-6, with 10 bases fitting TRBD1. Germline values: CDR1 MDHEN, CDR2 SYDVKM. V was clipped by 4 bases and J by 4 bases; unmatched bases: 10. This CDR3 is built from 18 residues. CDR3 region: CASSSLTGGASGANVLTF. CDR3 nucleotides: TGTGCCAGCAGTTCGCTGACAGGGGGCGCGTCCGGGGCCAACGTCCTGACTTTC.

A few counts support this clonotype. The rearrangement links TRBV6-5 to TRBJ2-1, with D possibly TRBD1 on 7 matching bases. Per germline, CDR1 MNHEY and CDR2 SVGAGI. Trimming stripped 5 bases from V and 12 bases from J, with 17 bases between. CDR3 length: 13 amino acids. The CDR3, as DNA: TGTGCCAGCAGTAACCCTCCAGGGGGGATGCAGTTCTTC. Translation gives CASSNPPGGMQFF.

The V gene is TRBV24-1, the J gene TRBJ2-5, with D perhaps matching TRBD2 (5 bases). V was clipped by 4 bases and J by 9 bases, with 14 bases between them. Germline V lookup: CDR1 KGHDR, CDR2 SFDVKD. CDR3 size: 13 residues. In nucleotides, the CDR3 is TGTGCCACCAGTGACCCCGGACTGCCGGCCCAGTACTTC. Translating gives CATSDPGLPAQYF.

This clonotype was recorded a few times. V is TRBV19 and J is TRBJ2-7; D may be TRBD1 (5 bases). The CDR3 is 12 amino acids. CDR1 is LNHDA and CDR2 is SQIVND in the germline V gene (reference sequence). V lost 6 bases and J lost 6, with 12 bases in between. DNA for the CDR3: TGTGCCAGTAGCACCAGGGTATCCGAGCAGTACTTC. Its translation: CASSTRVSEQYF.

In this sample, this clonotype turned up once. The CDR3 bases are TGCAGTGGGGGGGACACCAGCTCCTACGAGCAGTACTTC. It codes for CSGGDTSSYEQYF. The V call is TRBV20-1, the J call TRBJ2-7, with D perhaps being TRBD1 or TRBD2 (6 bases each). CDR3 size: 13 residues. In germline, CDR1 is DFQATT, CDR2 SNEGSKA (reference sequence). Deletions cut 7 bases from V and 0 bases from J, with 13 bases between.

This chain links TRBV3-1 with TRBJ1-1; D gene uncertain. Per the germline V gene, CDR1 is LGHDT and CDR2 is YNNKEL (reference sequence). Trimming took off 1 base at V and 1 base at J, with 10 bases between the two ends. The length of the CDR3 is 15 residues. CDR3 sequence: CASSQAQPPNTEAFF. DNA for the CDR3: TGTGCCAGCAGCCAAGCCCAGCCACCGAACACTGAAGCTTTCTTT.

This clonotype was counted between two and nine times. The J gene is TRBJ1-3, the V gene TRBV27; 9 positions match TRBD1. J lost 0 bases, V lost 5 bases, and 8 bases had no gene match. Germline lookup yields CDR1 MNHEY and CDR2 SMNVEV (reference sequence). The length of the CDR3 is 17 residues. For the CDR3, the DNA is TGTGCCAGCAGTCCCGGGACAGGGACTTTCTCTGGAAACACCATATATTTT. This codes for CASSPGTGTFSGNTIYF.

This clonotype was observed a few times. This chain links TRBV29-1 with TRBJ2-3; 8 nucleotides align to TRBD1. V lost 5 bases to trimming and J lost 3 bases; unmatched junction nucleotides: 10. Germline V lookup: CDR1 SQVTM, CDR2 ANQGSEA. The CDR3 totals 15 residues. The CDR3 here is CSVQGAIGRTDTQYF. The CDR3 nucleotides read TGCAGCGTTCAGGGGGCGATTGGAAGGACAGATACGCAGTATTTT.

The chain couples TRBV5-1 to TRBJ1-2; D perhaps matches TRBD1 (6 bases). Germline V CDR1 and CDR2: SGHRS, YFSETQ. This CDR3 region has 14 residues. Trimming removed 0 bases from V and 6 bases from J, with 12 bases in between. The CDR3 is CASSLAQGYNGYTF. Here the CDR3 DNA reads TGCGCCAGCAGCTTGGCTCAGGGGTACAATGGCTACACCTTC.

Only a few counts were recorded for this clonotype. The V call is TRBV5-8, the J call TRBJ2-5; D could derive from TRBD1 or TRBD2 (6 bases each). Trimming stripped 4 bases from V and 4 bases from J, with 20 bases between. Germline CDR1 is SGHTS and CDR2 is YDEGEE. The CDR3 spans 16 residues. CDR3 in amino acids: CASSGVFPEGVETQYF. CDR3 coding DNA: TGTGCCAGCAGCGGGGTTTTTCCGGAGGGGGTAGAGACCCAGTACTTC.

The V and J genes are TRBV27 and TRBJ1-6; 7 bases are a match to TRBD1. The ends lost 7 bases at V and 7 bases at J; junction bases unmatched: 7. The V gene's germline CDR1 is MNHEY and CDR2 SMNVEV (reference sequence). This CDR3 region has 14 residues. The CDR3, as DNA: TGTGCCAGCAATCCTCAGGGGGGAAATTCACCCCTCCACTTT. Translation gives CASNPQGGNSPLHF.

This clonotype was seen a few times. The rearrangement links TRBV27 to TRBJ1-1; possible D gene TRBD1, 5 bases. V was trimmed by 1 base and J by 4 bases, leaving 13 bases between them. The CDR3 loop spans 15 amino acids. Germline loops: CDR1 MNHEY, CDR2 SMNVEV (reference sequence). DNA for the CDR3: TGTGCCAGCAGTTTATATGGGGGGGACGTCACTGAAGCTTTCTTT. Translated: CASSLYGGDVTEAFF.

This clonotype has just a few counts. This rearrangement joins TRBV7-3 to TRBJ2-3; D is possibly TRBD2 (5 bases). This CDR3 comprises 17 residues. V lost 5 bases, J lost 0 bases, and 18 bases lay in between. Germline V gives CDR1 SGHTA, CDR2 FQGTGA. CDR3 in amino acids: CASSQDSTNPSTDTQYF. DNA of the CDR3: TGTGCCAGCAGCCAGGACTCCACCAACCCTAGCACAGATACGCAGTATTTT.